Presented here are 26 T cell receptor beta chains from one specimen sequenced in a study of shared clonotypes between healthy human individuals. Only in-frame clones appear in the TCRdb table, and some are missing; sequencing was by immunoSEQ multiplex PCR. The profile shows 2 million to 2.5 million clones, around 95% of them singletons. Sequenced sample: naive CD4+ T cells sorted from blood. As for subset: CD45RA+ positively selected. The source is a man between 18 and 29 years old in good health.

This chain joins TRBV11-2 and TRBJ2-2; 9 positions agree with TRBD2. Germline CDR1 SGHAT, CDR2 FQNNGV. This CDR3 comprises 18 residues. V shed 1 base, J shed 7 bases, and the junction held 13 bases outside the gene matches. CDR3 bases: TGTGCCAGCAGCTTAGTAGGAGTAGCGGGAGAAAGGGGCGGGGAGCTGTTTTTT. This codes for CASSLVGVAGERGGELFF.

The V and J genes are TRBV5-4 and TRBJ2-7; the match to TRBD1 covers 9 bases. Losses at the gene ends were 5 bases for V and 1 base for J; bases not matched to a gene: 7. The CDR3 is 15 amino acids. Germline CDR1 reads SGHNT; CDR2 reads YYREEE (reference sequence). This CDR3 reads CASRSGTGKSYEQYF. As DNA, the CDR3 is TGTGCCAGCAGGTCCGGGACAGGGAAATCCTACGAGCAGTACTTC.

A word on this clone: The sample holds other DNA sequences that translate to the same CDR3. This chain joins TRBV11-2 and TRBJ1-1; 11 bases fit TRBD1. The germline CDR1 and CDR2 sequences are SGHAT and FQNNGV. With V trimmed by 5 bases and J by 7 bases, 3 bases remained unmatched. The CDR3 length is 13 residues. The CDR3 region has the DNA TGTGCCAGCAGCCCGGGACAGGGGGGTGAAGCTTTCTTT. It is translated as CASSPGQGGEAFF.

The V and J genes are TRBV9 and TRBJ1-2; D is uncertain. The CDR3 is 15 residues long. Trimming pared 0 bases from V and 6 bases from J, leaving 15 bases between. Germline assignment: CDR1 SGDLS and CDR2 YYNGEE. The CDR3: CASSVEALRADGYTF. CDR3 nucleotides: TGTGCCAGCAGCGTAGAAGCCTTGCGAGCGGATGGCTACACCTTC.

A single count supports this clone. The chain carries TRBV5-5 and TRBJ2-7; TRBD1 agrees at 10 bases. The J segment lost 4 bases and the V segment lost 2 bases, leaving 3 bases of the junction unmatched. This CDR3 contains 14 residues. Germline assignment: CDR1 SGHKS and CDR2 YYEKEE (reference sequence). The CDR3 reads CASSLRTGGYEQYF. Here the CDR3 DNA reads TGTGCCAGCAGCTTACGGACAGGGGGATACGAGCAGTACTTC.

The CDR3 DNA reads as TGCGCCAGCAGCTCCCTCGCGCGCGGGGGGGCGGTGGGCGATACGCAGTATTTT. Its protein is CASSSLARGGAVGDTQYF. V gene TRBV5-1 combines with J gene TRBJ2-3; 9 nucleotides align to TRBD2. CDR1 is SGHRS, CDR2 YFSETQ, per germline. The CDR3 length is 18 residues. V trimming: 3 bases; J trimming: 6 bases; junction bases outside the gene matches: 17.

The V and J genes are TRBV9 and TRBJ2-3, with D perhaps TRBD1 or TRBD2 (6 bases each). The V and J ends lost 1 base and 2 bases respectively, with 11 bases between them. This CDR3 is built from 15 residues. Germline assignment: CDR1 SGDLS and CDR2 YYNGEE. The chain's CDR3 is CASSVKRGDTDTQYF. The CDR3 DNA follows: TGTGCCAGCAGCGTAAAGAGGGGGGACACAGATACGCAGTATTTT.

The chain has TRBV2 and TRBJ2-3; D ambiguous. The germline V gene has CDR1 SNHLY and CDR2 FYNNEI. V was trimmed by 8 bases and J by 5 bases, leaving 11 bases between them. The length of the CDR3 is 12 residues. The CDR3: CASGPTGDTQYF. The CDR3 DNA is TGTGCCAGCGGCCCGACTGGAGATACGCAGTATTTT.

The chain couples TRBV4-3 to TRBJ2-7, with D possibly being TRBD1 or TRBD2 (5 bases each). Between the trimmed V and J ends, which lost 1 base and 3 bases, there was a span of 13 bases. In germline, CDR1 is LGHNA, CDR2 YSLEER. The CDR3 has 15 amino acids. CDR3 residues: CASSQGYEGNYEQYF. As DNA, the CDR3 is TGCGCCAGCAGCCAAGGGTATGAGGGGAACTACGAGCAGTACTTC.

In nucleotides, the CDR3 is TGTGCCAGTAGTATCCACTCTGGGGCCAACGTCCTGACTTTC. It yields the protein CASSIHSGANVLTF. This chain uses TRBV19 with TRBJ2-6; D gene ambiguous. V lost 3 bases and J lost 0, with 3 bases in between. Germline loops: CDR1 LNHDA, CDR2 SQIVND (reference sequence). This CDR3 has 14 residues.

Points on this clone: The same CDR3 arises from other DNA sequences in this sample as well. This chain joins TRBV4-2 and TRBJ1-5, with D perhaps matching TRBD1 (5 bases). CDR3 size: 14 residues. Per the germline V gene, CDR1 is LGHNA and CDR2 is YNFKEQ. The germline V and J ends were trimmed by 1 base and 5 bases, with 9 bases remaining between them. Written as DNA, the CDR3 is TGTGCCAGCAGCCAAGGGGACGGAGATCAGCCCCAGCATTTT. It is translated as CASSQGDGDQPQHF.

The V and J genes are TRBV2 and TRBJ1-4; TRBD1 matches at 7 bases. V shed 1 base, J shed 9 bases, and the junction held 5 bases outside the gene matches. Germline V gives CDR1 SNHLY, CDR2 FYNNEI. The CDR3 covers 14 residues. The CDR3 reads CASSEEGALKKLFF. For the CDR3, the DNA is TGTGCCAGCAGTGAAGAGGGGGCGCTGAAAAAACTGTTTTTT.

This chain joins TRBV11-2 and TRBJ2-3; possible D gene TRBD2, 5 bases. Trimming stripped 4 bases from V and 5 bases from J, with 19 bases between. The CDR3 covers 16 residues. Germline CDR1 is SGHAT and CDR2 is FQNNGV. The CDR3 reads CASSSPIQDWEDTQYF. CDR3 in DNA: TGTGCCAGCAGCTCCCCAATCCAGGACTGGGAAGATACGCAGTATTTT.

V and J are TRBV7-3 and TRBJ2-3; possible D gene TRBD1, 6 bases. The CDR3 is 15 amino acids. The germline gives CDR1 SGHTA, CDR2 FQGTGA. The V gene lost 5 bases and the J gene lost 0 bases, with 12 bases spanning the gap. The CDR3 nucleotides read TGTGCCAGCAGCCAAGGACAGACTAGCACAGATACGCAGTATTTT. Translated: CASSQGQTSTDTQYF.

The CDR3 region is CASGRRGMTEAFF. In DNA form, the CDR3 reads TGTGCCAGCGGGAGGCGGGGTATGACTGAAGCTTTCTTT. The gene calls are TRBV27 and TRBJ1-1; D is unclear. CDR3 size: 13 residues. Germline assignment: CDR1 MNHEY and CDR2 SMNVEV (reference sequence). V lost 8 bases and J 5 bases, leaving 15 bases between the germline ends.

The chain has TRBV25-1 and TRBJ1-6; D is possibly TRBD1 (5 bases). Trimming removed 4 bases from V and 10 bases from J, with 14 bases in between. Per germline, CDR1 MGHDK and CDR2 SYGVNS. The CDR3 covers 14 residues. The CDR3 loop is CASSAGGIDSPLHF. CDR3 nucleotides: TGTGCCAGCAGTGCCGGGGGGATAGACTCACCCCTCCACTTT.

The V call is TRBV10-3, the J call TRBJ2-5; tentatively, D is TRBD1 (5 bases). The CDR3 is 14 residues long. V lost 0 bases and J lost 4, with 9 bases in between. Germline V CDR1 and CDR2: ENHRY, SYGVKD. Here the CDR3 reads CAISESGTGETQYF. The DNA of the CDR3 is TGTGCCATCAGTGAGTCGGGAACAGGAGAGACCCAGTACTTC.

V is TRBV2 and J is TRBJ1-6; tentative D call: TRBD1 (5 bases). The germline V and J ends were trimmed by 9 bases and 10 bases, with 19 bases remaining between them. The CDR3 has 14 amino acids. Germline lookup yields CDR1 SNHLY and CDR2 FYNNEI. The chain's CDR3 is CASDRDGGQSPLHF. CDR3 coding DNA: TGTGCCAGTGACCGGGACGGGGGTCAGTCACCCCTCCACTTT.

This chain connects TRBV18 to TRBJ2-4, with a tentative D call TRBD2 (5 bases). The CDR3 extends over 11 amino acids. The germline CDR1 and CDR2 sequences are KGHSH and LQKENI. Trimming shortened V by 4 bases and J by 8 bases, and 6 bases separated the two germline ends. CDR3 protein: CASSLGDIQYF. CDR3 sequence (DNA): TGTGCCAGCTCACTGGGAGACATTCAGTACTTC.

With regard to this clone: This sample includes further DNA sequences coding for the same CDR3. CDR3 coding DNA: TGTGCCAGCAAGGGGAGCTCTGGAAACACCATATATTTT. Translated: CASKGSSGNTIYF. The V gene is TRBV2, the J gene TRBJ1-3; D possibly corresponds to TRBD1 (5 bases). The germline V gene has CDR1 SNHLY and CDR2 FYNNEI. Trimming left V 7 bases short and J 0 bases short, with 7 bases between. The CDR3 is made up of 13 amino acids.

This clone was seen just once. The genes are TRBV10-3 and TRBJ2-3, with 8 nucleotides matching TRBD2. In germline, CDR1 is ENHRY, CDR2 SYGVKD. With V trimmed by 2 bases and J by 4 bases, 5 bases remained unmatched. The CDR3 consists of 15 residues. CDR3 protein: CAISETGGQSDTQYF. In nucleotides, the CDR3 is TGTGCCATCAGTGAGACGGGAGGGCAGTCAGATACGCAGTATTTT.

In DNA, the CDR3 is TGCGCCAGCAGTGAGGCGGGGGATCTAGCCAAAAACATTCAGTACTTC. Translated: CASSEAGDLAKNIQYF. The V and J genes are TRBV10-1 and TRBJ2-4, with 7 bases aligning to TRBD2. Per the germline V gene, CDR1 is WNHNN and CDR2 is SYGVQD (reference sequence). The CDR3 covers 16 residues. The trim removed 2 bases at V and 0 bases at J, leaving 4 bases unmatched.

Of note for this clone: Other DNA sequences from this sample encode an identical CDR3 as well. V usage is TRBV7-9 and J usage is TRBJ2-7; TRBD2 matches 11 bases. V trimming: 4 bases; J trimming: 4 bases; junction bases outside the gene matches: 6. The germline V gene encodes CDR1 SEHNR and CDR2 FQNEAQ (reference sequence). This CDR3 has 15 residues. The CDR3 DNA follows: TGTGCCAGCAGCTCCGGGACTAGCGGTTTTTACGAGCAGTACTTC. Its protein product is CASSSGTSGFYEQYF.

The V gene is TRBV2, the J gene TRBJ2-1; 15 bases line up with TRBD2. In germline, CDR1 is SNHLY, CDR2 FYNNEI. With V trimmed by 5 bases and J by 0 bases, 2 bases remained unmatched. The CDR3 loop spans 17 amino acids. The CDR3 nucleotides are TGTGCCAGCAGTCCGGGACTAGCGGGGGGCTCCTACAATGAGCAGTTCTTC. As protein: CASSPGLAGGSYNEQFF.

The V gene is TRBV4-2, the J gene TRBJ2-2, with 8 bases matching TRBD1. The CDR3 is made up of 18 amino acids. Germline trimming cut 4 bases from V and 7 bases from J; bases unmatched to any gene: 17. Germline CDR1 reads LGHNA; CDR2 reads YNFKEQ. The CDR3 nucleotides read TGTGCCAGCAGCCCGGAACAGGGGCAGGGGGCTTTTGGCGGGGAGCTGTTTTTT. It encodes CASSPEQGQGAFGGELFF.

The chain has TRBV10-3 and TRBJ2-3, with a weak D call TRBD2 (5 bases). V was trimmed by 8 bases and J by 6 bases, leaving 12 bases between them. This CDR3 is 12 amino acids long. The germline V gene encodes CDR1 ENHRY and CDR2 SYGVKD. The CDR3 loop reads CAIDEGGDTQYF. In DNA, the CDR3 is TGTGCCATCGATGAAGGCGGGGATACGCAGTATTTT.